This T cell receptor beta chain comes out of a study of T cells in Graves' hyperthyroidism and ophthalmopathy. CDR3 length: 14 amino acids. Looked up from germline, CDR1 is SQVTM and CDR2 is ANQGSEA. Trimming removed 0 bases from V and 8 bases from J, with 16 bases in between. Exclusion of a patient resulted from uncontrolled infection, other autoimmune disease, pregnancy or lactation. Thyroid ultrasound, orbital computed tomography, clinical symptoms, and serum thyroxine and TRAb underpinned diagnoses. RNA transcripts were the template for amplifying TCR beta CDR3 regions. The HTBI set primed first-round TCR CDR3 RT-PCR. TCRdb reprocessed the multiplex PCR reads via MiXCR and lists one record per CDR3 protein. The profile shows roughly 500,000 distinct CDR3 sequences, about 46% of them singletons. This clonotype occurred a few times. Its antigen remains unidentified. Overall study results and limits: Blood held most thyroid clonotypes expanded above 0.001 frequency. Ophthalmopathy was distinguished from stable hyperthyroidism by 13 V-J signatures.

Sequencing was carried out using peripheral blood or thyroid tissue (not recorded which). The receptor was isolated from an adult woman with Graves' disease, either hyperthyroidism or ophthalmopathy (not recorded which). The chain joins TRBV29-1 to TRBJ1-2, with a tentative D call TRBD1 (6 bases). The CDR3 region has the DNA TGCAGCGTTGAAGATGTCCAACAGGGAAAAGGCTACACCTTC. Amino acid sequence: CSVEDVQQGKGYTF.